Below are 29 T cell receptor beta chains sequenced from a single sample in a study of T cells in Graves' hyperthyroidism and ophthalmopathy. What was amplified from RNA transcripts were TCR beta CDR3 regions. The study used the HTBI primer set for a first-round RT-PCR of the TCR CDR3. One entry per CDR3 protein results from TCRdb running MiXCR on the multiplex PCR reads. In the table there are 550,000 to 600,000 distinct CDR3 sequences, approximately 44% of which are singletons. Sequenced: peripheral blood or thyroid tissue (not recorded which). Receptors originate from an adult woman with Graves' disease, either hyperthyroidism or ophthalmopathy (not recorded which).

By its share, this clonotype is medium-sized (0.01 to 0.1%). This chain joins TRBV10-3 and TRBJ2-5; D gene ambiguous. Germline values: CDR1 ENHRY, CDR2 SYGVKD. The CDR3 length is 12 residues. Deletions cut 4 bases from V and 2 bases from J, with 5 bases between. This chain's CDR3 is CAISATQETQYF. CDR3 DNA sequence: TGTGCCATCAGTGCCACACAAGAGACCCAGTACTTC.

A word on this clonotype: Being one base from a much bigger clone, this may be a read error. V is TRBV12-3 or TRBV12-4 and J is TRBJ2-7; maybe TRBD1 (5 bases). This CDR3 contains 15 residues. V shed 4 bases and J shed 5 bases, with 18 bases lying between them. The CDR3, as DNA: TGTGCCAGCAGTTGCCGGGCACAGGTTATCAACGAGCAGTACTTC. Protein sequence: CASSCRAQVINEQYF.

The genes are TRBV11-1 and TRBJ2-3, with 7 bases identical to TRBD1. Germline loops: CDR1 SGHAT, CDR2 FQDESV (reference sequence). This CDR3 contains 15 residues. The J segment lost 1 base and the V segment lost 7 bases, leaving 8 bases of the junction unmatched. CDR3 coding DNA: TGTGCCAGCAACACCCGACAGGGAGGCACAGATACGCAGTATTTT. This codes for CASNTRQGGTDTQYF.

This clonotype was counted many times. The V gene is TRBV5-1, the J gene TRBJ1-2; unclear D gene. This CDR3 region has 13 residues. The ends were cut back, 2 bases at V and 1 base at J, with 6 bases in the middle. Germline lookup yields CDR1 SGHRS and CDR2 YFSETQ. CDR3 coding DNA: TGCGCCAGCAGCTTCGGTGATAACTATGGCTACACCTTC. This gives the protein CASSFGDNYGYTF.

This clonotype was observed many times. The CDR3 loop reads CATSDSILGPQHF. The CDR3 DNA reads as TGTGCCACCAGTGATTCGATCCTAGGGCCCCAGCATTTT. The chain links TRBV24-1 to TRBJ1-5, with D unresolved. CDR1 is KGHDR and CDR2 is SFDVKD in the germline V gene. The CDR3 extends over 13 amino acids. V shed 2 bases and J shed 9 bases, with 10 bases lying between them.

V is TRBV20-1 and J is TRBJ1-4; the D gene is possibly TRBD1 (6 bases). In germline, CDR1 is DFQATT, CDR2 SNEGSKA (reference sequence). Trimming shortened V by 6 bases and J by 12 bases, and 20 bases separated the two germline ends. This CDR3 is built from 13 residues. The CDR3 region has the DNA TGCAGTGCCAAGATCCCGGGGGGGCGACAACTGTTTTTT. This encodes CSAKIPGGRQLFF.

This clonotype appeared many times. This chain uses TRBV20-1 with TRBJ1-1, with 7 bases aligning to TRBD1. This CDR3 is built from 15 residues. V trimming: 1 base; J trimming: 6 bases; junction bases outside the gene matches: 11. CDR1 is DFQATT and CDR2 is SNEGSKA in the germline V gene (reference sequence). CDR3 loop: CSARVGIGGGAEAFF. The CDR3 DNA reads TGCAGTGCTAGAGTCGGAATTGGAGGGGGCGCTGAAGCTTTCTTT.

Concerning this clonotype itself: Possible read error: a much larger clone is one base away. The chain uses TRBV2 and TRBJ2-7; D is unclear. The CDR3 covers 12 residues. CDR1 and CDR2 (germline): SNHLY, FYNNEI. The CDR3 bases are TGTGCCATCAGTGAAAACCCTTACGAGCAGTACTTC. It codes for CAISENPYEQYF.

This clonotype showed up just once. The CDR3 here is CSARETGGKGQHF. The CDR3 DNA reads TGCAGTGCTAGAGAGACAGGGGGGAAGGGGCAGCATTTT. The genes are TRBV20-1 and TRBJ1-5; 9 bases agree with TRBD1. The CDR3 extends over 13 amino acids. The V segment lost 0 bases and the J segment 13 bases; nucleotides outside the gene matches: 7. Per the germline V gene, CDR1 is DFQATT and CDR2 is SNEGSKA (reference sequence).

CDR3 in DNA: TGTGCCAGCAGTGAAGGGCATGGATTGGGCACTGAAGCTTTCTTT. Protein: CASSEGHGLGTEAFF. The J gene is TRBJ1-1, the V gene TRBV2, with D hard to call. This CDR3 comprises 15 residues. CDR1 is SNHLY and CDR2 is FYNNEI in the germline V gene. V was trimmed by 1 base and J by 4 bases, leaving 13 bases between them. The full variable domain, with the rest looked up from reference TRBV2 and TRBJ1-1, is EPEVTQTPSHQVTQMGQEVILRCVPISNHLYFYWYRQILGQKVEFLVSFYNNEISEKSEIFDDQFSVERPDGSNFTLKIRSTKLEDSAMYFCASSEGHGLGTEAFFGQGTRLTVV.

V gene TRBV10-2 combines with J gene TRBJ1-1; 7 nucleotides align to TRBD1. The CDR3 contains 14 residues. CDR1 is WSHSY, CDR2 SAAADI, per germline. With 10 bases clipped from V and 3 bases from J, the junction kept 11 bases outside the gene matches. CDR3 sequence (DNA): TGCGCCATCAGGGGGACCGGGAGTGACACTGAAGCTTTCTTT. This translates into CAIRGTGSDTEAFF.

The V gene is TRBV30, the J gene TRBJ2-2; the D is unclear. This CDR3 contains 14 residues. Germline-derived CDR1 and CDR2 are GTSNPN and SVGIG (reference sequence). Trimming pared 1 base from V and 5 bases from J, leaving 11 bases between. The CDR3 sequence: CAWSGQMRTGELFF. CDR3 in DNA: TGTGCCTGGAGTGGACAAATGAGAACCGGGGAGCTGTTTTTT.

V and J are TRBV19 and TRBJ2-5; no definite D call. The V gene's germline CDR1 is LNHDA and CDR2 SQIVND (reference sequence). With 6 bases removed from V and 6 bases from J, the gap between germline ends came to 17 bases. CDR3 length: 14 amino acids. The CDR3 DNA sequence: TGTGCCAGTAGCCGGCGGCGCCCCGGGCAGACCCAGTACTTC. Translating it yields CASSRRRPGQTQYF.

This clonotype occurred many times. V is TRBV7-9 and J is TRBJ2-6, with D possibly TRBD1 on 5 matching bases. The germline CDR1 and CDR2 sequences are SEHNR and FQNEAQ (reference sequence). The V end was cut by 4 bases, the J end by 1 base, with 23 bases between. CDR3 length equals 20 residues. The CDR3 loop is CASSSTLRGESASGANVLTF. DNA of the CDR3: TGTGCCAGCAGCTCAACCCTAAGGGGCGAGAGTGCGTCTGGGGCCAACGTCCTGACTTTC. Filled out from reference TRBV7-9 and TRBJ2-6, the complete variable domain reads DTGVSQNPRHKITKRGQNVTFRCDPISEHNRLYWYRQTLGQGPEFLTYFQNEAQLEKSRLLSDRFSAERPKGSFSTLEIQRTEQGDSAMYLCASSSTLRGESASGANVLTFGAGSRLTVL.

In its sample, this clonotype was seen many times. The chain carries TRBV14 and TRBJ1-1; D is undetermined. V was clipped by 0 bases and J by 5 bases, with 10 bases between them. The CDR3 extends over 14 amino acids. The germline gives CDR1 SGHDN, CDR2 FVKESK. CDR3 in amino acids: CASSQEPGWTEAFF. The CDR3 region has the DNA TGTGCCAGCAGCCAAGAGCCGGGCTGGACTGAAGCTTTCTTT.

The chain joins TRBV7-2 to TRBJ2-3; D is ambiguous. The CDR3 covers 16 residues. Germline CDR1 reads SGHTA; CDR2 reads FQGNSA. V was cut by 1 base and J by 5 bases, with 16 bases left in between. The CDR3 is CASSLGVGRRRDTQYF. In DNA form, the CDR3 reads TGTGCCAGCAGCTTAGGGGTAGGCAGGAGAAGAGATACGCAGTATTTT. The full variable domain, its missing parts supplied by reference TRBV7-2 and TRBJ2-3, is GAGVSQSPSNKVTEKGKDVELRCDPISGHTALYWYRQSLGQGLEFLIYFQGNSAPDKSGLPSDRFSAERTGGSVSTLTIQRTQQEDSAVYLCASSLGVGRRRDTQYFGPGTRLTVL.

The genes are TRBV11-2 and TRBJ1-5; D might be TRBD1 (6 bases). Germline V gives CDR1 SGHAT, CDR2 FQNNGV. Trimming shortened V by 0 bases and J by 4 bases, and 19 bases separated the two germline ends. CDR3 length: 18 amino acids. CDR3 bases: TGTGCCAGCAGCTTAGATCATCAGTGGGGGGCCCTTAATCAGCCCCAGCATTTT. It translates to CASSLDHQWGALNQPQHF.

Worth noting for this clonotype: One junction end disagrees with the germline gene, perhaps due to a read error. V usage is TRBV7-3 and J usage is TRBJ2-7; a possible D gene is TRBD2 (6 bases). This CDR3 has 14 residues. Germline V gene lookup returns CDR1 SGHTA and CDR2 FQGTGA. The CDR3 DNA reads as TGCGCCAGCAGCCATCGACGGGAGCCCTACGAGCAGTACTTC. This translates into CASSHRREPYEQYF.

V gene TRBV9 combines with J gene TRBJ1-4; weak D call: TRBD1 (5 bases). Germline V gene data show CDR1 as SGDLS and CDR2 as YYNGEE. CDR3 size: 15 residues. Trimming left V 0 bases short and J 0 bases short, with 6 bases between. The CDR3 here is CASSVGQSTNEKLFF. The CDR3 nucleotides read TGTGCCAGCAGCGTAGGACAGTCAACTAATGAAAAACTGTTTTTT.

The V call is TRBV5-1, the J call TRBJ2-2; TRBD1 matches at 7 bases. The V gene end was trimmed by 1 base and the J gene end by 6 bases; junction bases not matched to a gene: 9. This CDR3 region has 16 residues. Germline values: CDR1 SGHRS, CDR2 YFSETQ. CDR3 amino acids: CASSLLGDRAAGELFF. CDR3 nucleotides: TGCGCCAGCAGCTTGTTGGGTGACAGGGCTGCCGGGGAGCTGTTTTTT.

The chain is built from TRBV12-3 or TRBV12-4 and TRBJ1-2; the D gene is possibly TRBD1 (5 bases). Deletions cut 1 base from V and 8 bases from J, with 11 bases between. The CDR3 is 13 amino acids. CDR3: CASSLEGTRGYTF. In nucleotides, the CDR3 is TGTGCCAGCAGTTTAGAGGGGACCAGGGGCTACACCTTC.

This clonotype has at least ten counts. The V and J genes are TRBV10-2 and TRBJ1-5; D is undetermined. The V and J ends lost 4 bases and 0 bases respectively, with 7 bases between them. The CDR3 sequence is 14 residues long. Looked up from germline, CDR1 is WSHSY and CDR2 is SAAADI. The CDR3 DNA is TGCGCCAGCAGTGGGCAGTTTAGCAATCAGCCCCAGCATTTT. As protein: CASSGQFSNQPQHF.

The rearrangement joins TRBV6-6 to TRBJ1-6, with a tentative D call TRBD1 (5 bases). The CDR3 extends over 13 amino acids. Looked up from germline, CDR1 is MNHNY and CDR2 is SVGAGI (reference sequence). The germline V and J ends were trimmed by 8 bases and 10 bases, with 15 bases remaining between them. In DNA, the CDR3 is TGTGCCAGCTTGCAGGGAGTGAGATCACCCCTCCACTTT. The encoded protein is CASLQGVRSPLHF.

Many counts were recorded for this clonotype. The V call is TRBV29-1, the J call TRBJ1-5; D remains ambiguous. This CDR3 region has 12 residues. V was shortened by 6 bases and J by 0 bases, with 6 bases between the two germline ends. The V gene's germline CDR1 is SQVTM and CDR2 ANQGSEA. For the CDR3, the DNA is TGCAGCGTGGGCAATAGCAATCAGCCCCAGCATTTT. This encodes CSVGNSNQPQHF.

This clonotype has more than one count but fewer than ten. V gene TRBV30 combines with J gene TRBJ1-1; the match to TRBD1 covers 8 bases. With V trimmed by 4 bases and J by 4 bases, 2 bases remained unmatched. The CDR3 runs to 12 residues. Germline lookup yields CDR1 GTSNPN and CDR2 SVGIG (reference sequence). The CDR3 coding sequence is TGTGCCTGGACAGGGGGCGTCACTGAAGCTTTCTTT. This translates into CAWTGGVTEAFF. Combining the CDR3 with reference TRBV30 and TRBJ1-1 gives the whole variable domain SQTIHQWPATLVQPVGSPLSLECTVEGTSNPNLYWYRQAAGRGLQLLFYSVGIGQISSEVPQNLSASRPQDRQFILSSKKLLLSDSGFYLCAWTGGVTEAFFGQGTRLTVV.

This clonotype has ten or more counts. The chain is built from TRBV13 and TRBJ2-7, with 12 bases lining up with TRBD2. Looked up from germline, CDR1 is PRHDT and CDR2 is FYEKMQ (reference sequence). Trimming at V came to 0 bases and at J to 3 bases, leaving 6 bases not matched to a gene. This CDR3 spans 17 amino acids. For the CDR3, the DNA is TGTGCCAGCAGCTTAGGCCCGCCGGGACTAGCGGGCTACGAGCAGTACTTC. Protein product: CASSLGPPGLAGYEQYF.

This clonotype was detected only once. The chain has TRBV20-1 and TRBJ2-7, with D unresolved. CDR3 size: 15 residues. The germline CDR1 and CDR2 sequences are DFQATT and SNEGSKA (reference sequence). Trimming shortened V by 3 bases and J by 2 bases, and 17 bases separated the two germline ends. The CDR3 sequence: CSARHGRKFTYEQYF. The CDR3 DNA follows: TGCAGTGCTAGGCACGGACGGAAGTTCACCTACGAGCAGTACTTC.

In its sample, this clonotype was seen once. This chain uses TRBV28 with TRBJ2-5, with 9 bases lining up with TRBD1. Per the germline V gene, CDR1 is MDHEN and CDR2 is SYDVKM. With V trimmed by 3 bases and J by 0 bases, 17 bases remained unmatched. The CDR3 totals 20 residues. The CDR3 DNA follows: TGTGCCAGCAGTTTTTGGGGGACAGGGAGGACTCCAAAGTACCAAGAGACCCAGTACTTC. Its translation is CASSFWGTGRTPKYQETQYF.

The chain is built from TRBV15 and TRBJ1-6; D not resolved. V was shortened by 3 bases and J by 7 bases, with 7 bases between the two germline ends. Germline lookup yields CDR1 LNHNV and CDR2 YYDKDF (reference sequence). The length of the CDR3 is 13 residues. The CDR3 DNA follows: TGTGCCACCAGCAGCTTAAGAAATTCACCCCTCCACTTT. It translates to CATSSLRNSPLHF.